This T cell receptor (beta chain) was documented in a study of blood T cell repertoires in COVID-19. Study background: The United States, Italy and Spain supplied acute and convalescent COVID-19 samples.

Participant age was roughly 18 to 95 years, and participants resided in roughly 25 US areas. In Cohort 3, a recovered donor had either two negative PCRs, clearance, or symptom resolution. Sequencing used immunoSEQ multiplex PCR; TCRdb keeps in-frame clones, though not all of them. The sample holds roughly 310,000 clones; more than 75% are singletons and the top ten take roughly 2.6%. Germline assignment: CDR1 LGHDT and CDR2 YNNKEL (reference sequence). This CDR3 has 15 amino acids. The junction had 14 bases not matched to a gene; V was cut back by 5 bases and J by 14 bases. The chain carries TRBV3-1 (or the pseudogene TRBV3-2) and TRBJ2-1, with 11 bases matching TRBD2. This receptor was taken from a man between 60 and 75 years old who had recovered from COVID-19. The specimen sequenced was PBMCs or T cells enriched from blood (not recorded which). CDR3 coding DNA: TGTGCCAGCAGCTCCCCCCAACTAGCGGGAGAGGGGAAGTTCTTC. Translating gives CASSSPQLAGEGKFF.